This T cell receptor (beta chain) was retrieved from a study of blood T cell repertoires in COVID-19. Looking at the study overall: Some COVID-19 samples were acute and others convalescent; all came from the United States, Italy and Spain. From T cells, B-cell-depleted T cells, or PBMCs came the material, which was cDNA or gDNA.

One Seattle source followed patients from active infection through their disease course. With V trimmed by 0 bases and J by 3 bases, 4 bases remained unmatched. This CDR3 has 16 residues. The germline CDR1 and CDR2 sequences are SGDLS and YYNGEE. This clone showed up many times. In the original processing: Reference gene primer amplification yielded estimated nucleated cell counts. Assay: immunoSEQ multiplex PCR; the TCRdb copy retains only in-frame clones and omits some. V and J calls and clone size follow that table, whereas D and trimming were derived from the DNA. The sample gives a few hundred thousand clones, roughly 90% of which show up once; less than 0.95% is in the top ten.

The receptor was isolated from a man aged 18 to 29 with COVID-19, enrolled during active disease. This chain uses TRBV9 with TRBJ2-2; 8 bases match TRBD1. Sequencing was done on a sample of peripheral blood. CDR3 in amino acids: CASSVVAGGHTGELFF. The CDR3 coding sequence is TGTGCCAGCAGCGTAGTGGCAGGGGGCCACACCGGGGAGCTGTTTTTT.